These 16 T cell receptor beta chains originate from one sample sequenced in a study of cytomegalovirus exposure and HLA in healthy donors. Some clones are missing from TCRdb's copy, which holds only in-frame ones; the method was immunoSEQ multiplex PCR. This sample has 100,000 to 120,000 clones, with about 94% found just once. Sequencing was performed on PBMCs. These receptors came from a woman between 18 and 29 years old in good health and CMV-seronegative.

This chain links TRBV19 with TRBJ2-3, with TRBD2 matching 8 bases. This CDR3 spans 16 amino acids. After removal of 5 bases from V and 4 bases from J, the junction contained 11 bases not matched to a gene. Germline-derived CDR1 and CDR2 are LNHDA and SQIVND (reference sequence). CDR3 residues: CASSGEPGLGADTQYF. CDR3 nucleotides: TGTGCCAGTAGTGGAGAACCGGGACTAGGTGCAGATACGCAGTATTTT.

This chain links TRBV30 with TRBJ2-1, with D possibly matching TRBD1 (5 bases). This CDR3 region has 13 residues. The V end was cut by 4 bases, the J end by 8 bases, with 15 bases between. Per germline, CDR1 GTSNPN and CDR2 SVGIG (reference sequence). The CDR3 DNA reads TGTGCCTGGACTTTTCAGGGATGGGATGAGCAGTTCTTC. It specifies CAWTFQGWDEQFF.

The chain couples TRBV27 to TRBJ1-6; 8 bases align to TRBD1. Germline assignment: CDR1 MNHEY and CDR2 SMNVEV (reference sequence). This CDR3 contains 13 residues. Trimming at V came to 8 bases and at J to 9 bases, leaving 6 bases not matched to a gene. Here the CDR3 reads CASGPDRVSPLHF. CDR3 in DNA: TGTGCCAGCGGTCCGGACAGGGTTTCACCCCTCCACTTT.

This clone has a single count. J is TRBJ1-1 and V is TRBV19; D is unresolved. Germline-derived CDR1 and CDR2 are LNHDA and SQIVND (reference sequence). The CDR3 is 14 residues long. V lost 6 bases to trimming and J lost 0 bases, with 11 bases between them. CDR3 sequence: CASRHTYMNTEAFF. In DNA, the CDR3 is TGTGCCAGTAGACACACGTATATGAACACTGAAGCTTTCTTT.

The chain is built from TRBV7-3 and TRBJ2-1, with 9 bases fitting TRBD2. Germline V gene lookup returns CDR1 SGHTA and CDR2 FQGTGA. The CDR3 runs to 15 residues. The trim removed 5 bases at V and 4 bases at J, leaving 6 bases unmatched. CDR3 sequence: CASSTIAGAYNEQFF. CDR3 DNA: TGTGCCAGCAGCACAATAGCGGGAGCTTACAATGAGCAGTTCTTC. Based on the CDR3 plus reference TRBV7-3 and TRBJ2-1, the full variable domain is GAGVSQTPSNKVTEKGKYVELRCDPISGHTALYWYRQSLGQGPEFLIYFQGTGAADDSGLPNDRFFAVRPEGSVSTLKIQRTERGDSAVYLCASSTIAGAYNEQFFGPGTRLTVL.

The chain employs TRBV7-9 and TRBJ2-6; tentative D call: TRBD1 (5 bases). The germline V and J ends were trimmed by 2 bases and 0 bases, with 11 bases remaining between them. The CDR3 consists of 17 residues. Germline lookup yields CDR1 SEHNR and CDR2 FQNEAQ (reference sequence). CDR3 region: CASSLRTRNSGANVLTF. The CDR3 region has the DNA TGTGCCAGCAGCTTACGGACAAGGAACTCTGGGGCCAACGTCCTGACTTTC.

The chain links TRBV9 to TRBJ1-4; a weak D match, TRBD1 (5 bases). This CDR3 has 17 residues. The germline V gene encodes CDR1 SGDLS and CDR2 YYNGEE. Trimming stripped 3 bases from V and 3 bases from J, with 18 bases between. CDR3 protein: CASSDEVGGGANEKLFF. The CDR3 region has the DNA TGTGCCAGCAGCGATGAGGTCGGGGGGGGAGCTAATGAAAAACTGTTTTTT.

The J gene is TRBJ2-1, the V gene TRBV19, with D perhaps TRBD1 (5 bases). The length of the CDR3 is 13 residues. Germline CDR1 reads LNHDA; CDR2 reads SQIVND (reference sequence). Between the trimmed V and J ends, which lost 3 bases and 6 bases, there was a span of 9 bases. CDR3 region: CASSMGRANEQFF. The CDR3 coding sequence is TGTGCCAGTAGTATGGGCAGGGCCAATGAGCAGTTCTTC.

This chain links TRBV5-4 with TRBJ2-7, with TRBD2 matching 7 bases. The germline V gene encodes CDR1 SGHNT and CDR2 YYREEE (reference sequence). The CDR3 is 16 residues long. J was trimmed by 2 bases and V by 0 bases; bases with no gene match: 8. The CDR3 spells CASSLDGGGGAYEQYF. DNA of the CDR3: TGTGCCAGCAGCTTGGATGGTGGTGGGGGGGCCTACGAGCAGTACTTC.

The chain links TRBV27 to TRBJ1-5; TRBD1 might be the D (5 bases). The CDR3 is made up of 16 amino acids. Per the germline V gene, CDR1 is MNHEY and CDR2 is SMNVEV (reference sequence). With 8 bases removed from V and 1 base from J, the gap between germline ends came to 18 bases. The CDR3 sequence is CASSTTGGLSNQPQHF. The CDR3 bases are TGTGCCAGCTCCACGACCGGGGGACTCAGCAATCAGCCCCAGCATTTT.

This rearrangement joins TRBV9 to TRBJ1-3, with 11 bases identical to TRBD1. The CDR3 spans 19 residues. After removal of 3 bases from V and 0 bases from J, the junction contained 11 bases not matched to a gene. Germline CDR1 and CDR2: SGDLS and YYNGEE. CDR3 DNA sequence: TGTGCCAGCAGCGCAGGACAGGGGGCCGGTTCGGCCTCTGGAAACACCATATATTTT. Translation gives CASSAGQGAGSASGNTIYF.

The J gene is TRBJ1-3, the V gene TRBV28, with no clear D. V lost 3 bases to trimming and J lost 1 base, with 13 bases between them. The CDR3 is made up of 16 amino acids. Germline CDR1 reads MDHEN; CDR2 reads SYDVKM. The CDR3 nucleotides are TGTGCCAGCAGTTTGGGCCCGGGAGGATCTGGAAACACCATATATTTT. Its translation is CASSLGPGGSGNTIYF.

The V call is TRBV10-3, the J call TRBJ1-2, with 9 bases matching TRBD1. In germline, CDR1 is ENHRY, CDR2 SYGVKD. The CDR3 contains 15 residues. The junction had 13 bases not matched to a gene; V was cut back by 7 bases and J by 7 bases. CDR3: CAITPVNRGLIGYTF. As DNA, the CDR3 is TGTGCCATCACCCCGGTGAACAGGGGGCTTATTGGCTACACCTTC.

The J gene is TRBJ2-7, the V gene TRBV2, with TRBD1 matching over 9 bases. Germline assignment: CDR1 SNHLY and CDR2 FYNNEI. The ends lost 6 bases at V and 2 bases at J; junction bases unmatched: 5. The CDR3 runs 14 residues. The CDR3, as DNA: TGTGCCAGCAGGCGGACAGGGGTCGCCTACGAGCAGTACTTC. It specifies CASRRTGVAYEQYF.

The chain joins TRBV7-2 to TRBJ2-7; TRBD1 is a possible D gene (6 bases). Deletions cut 5 bases from V and 3 bases from J, with 8 bases between. Germline-derived CDR1 and CDR2 are SGHTA and FQGNSA. The length of the CDR3 is 12 residues. The CDR3 reads CASSRDNYEQYF. In DNA form, the CDR3 reads TGTGCCAGCAGCCGGGACAACTACGAGCAGTACTTC.

The chain combines TRBV9 with TRBJ2-2; possible D gene TRBD1, 6 bases. This CDR3 region has 17 residues. Between the trimmed V and J ends, which lost 0 bases and 3 bases, there was a span of 15 bases. Germline CDR1 SGDLS, CDR2 YYNGEE. This CDR3 reads CASSVVGRTVHTGELFF. CDR3 nucleotides: TGTGCCAGCAGCGTAGTTGGCCGGACAGTTCACACCGGGGAGCTGTTTTTT.